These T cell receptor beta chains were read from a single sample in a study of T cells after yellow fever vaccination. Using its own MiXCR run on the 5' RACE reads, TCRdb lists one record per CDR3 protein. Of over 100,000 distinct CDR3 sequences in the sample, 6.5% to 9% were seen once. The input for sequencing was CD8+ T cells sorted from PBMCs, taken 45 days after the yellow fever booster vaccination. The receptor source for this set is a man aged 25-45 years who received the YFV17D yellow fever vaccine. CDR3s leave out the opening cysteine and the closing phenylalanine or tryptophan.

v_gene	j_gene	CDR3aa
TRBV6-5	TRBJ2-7	ASSYSSGGLSYEQY
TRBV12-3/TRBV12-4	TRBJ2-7	ASSPGSYYEQY
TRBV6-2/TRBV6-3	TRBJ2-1	ASAPVSGSDEQF
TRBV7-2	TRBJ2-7	ASSSLAGGAYEQY
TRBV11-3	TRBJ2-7	ASSIAGAYEQY
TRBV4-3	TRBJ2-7	ASSQERGYEQY
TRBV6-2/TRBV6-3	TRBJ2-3	ASSYEPLEAELGDTQY
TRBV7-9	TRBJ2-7	ASSAGDGGRNEQY
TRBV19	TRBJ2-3	ASSIAGGPWIDTQY
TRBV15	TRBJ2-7	ATSRVVGPEQY
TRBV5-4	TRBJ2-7	ASSIQGGYEQY
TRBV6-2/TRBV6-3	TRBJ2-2	ASTLADTGELF
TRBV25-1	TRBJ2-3	ASSTSTDTQY
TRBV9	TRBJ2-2	ASSAEGQWSTGELF
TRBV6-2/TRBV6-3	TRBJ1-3	ASSTIDRTSGNTIY
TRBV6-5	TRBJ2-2	ASRPGSVGWAGELF
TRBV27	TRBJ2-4	ASSAGGGPNIQY
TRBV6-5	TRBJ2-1	ASSYSIGTGDNEQF
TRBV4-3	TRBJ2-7	ASSQDFFYEQY
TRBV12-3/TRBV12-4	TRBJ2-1	ASSLSGLGEQF
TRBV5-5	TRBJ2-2	ASSRRASDTGELF
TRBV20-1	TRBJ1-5	CARGQGPSNQPQH
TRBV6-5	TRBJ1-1	ASSYGGGTEAF
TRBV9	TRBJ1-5	ASSPGGGGGNQPQH
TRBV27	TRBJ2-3	ASSLWGGTDTQY
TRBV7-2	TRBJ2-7	ASSPLAGVLDEQY
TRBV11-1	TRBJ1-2	ASSSYDREALTNYGYT
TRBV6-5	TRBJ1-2	ASSYASSGYGYT
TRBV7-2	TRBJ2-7	ASRTLLGQGYEQY
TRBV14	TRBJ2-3	ASSQPGLAPDTQY
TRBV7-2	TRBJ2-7	ASSLVAGVYEQY
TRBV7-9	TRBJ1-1	ASREVQGATEAF
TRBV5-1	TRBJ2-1	ASSLGLAGGPGEQF
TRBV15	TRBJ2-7	ATSKEEGLRSSYEQY
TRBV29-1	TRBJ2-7	SVFQEKEGQPTYEQY
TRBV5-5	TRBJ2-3	ASSATDTQY
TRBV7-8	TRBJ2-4	ASSLARVGGGTVMQAKNIQY
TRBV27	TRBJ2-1	ASSLMGTLNEQF
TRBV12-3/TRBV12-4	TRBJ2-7	ASSSSRDSYEQY
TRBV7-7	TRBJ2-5	ASSDTGVLGETQY
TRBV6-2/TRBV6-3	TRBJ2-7	ASSYMAQGETSDFSYEQY